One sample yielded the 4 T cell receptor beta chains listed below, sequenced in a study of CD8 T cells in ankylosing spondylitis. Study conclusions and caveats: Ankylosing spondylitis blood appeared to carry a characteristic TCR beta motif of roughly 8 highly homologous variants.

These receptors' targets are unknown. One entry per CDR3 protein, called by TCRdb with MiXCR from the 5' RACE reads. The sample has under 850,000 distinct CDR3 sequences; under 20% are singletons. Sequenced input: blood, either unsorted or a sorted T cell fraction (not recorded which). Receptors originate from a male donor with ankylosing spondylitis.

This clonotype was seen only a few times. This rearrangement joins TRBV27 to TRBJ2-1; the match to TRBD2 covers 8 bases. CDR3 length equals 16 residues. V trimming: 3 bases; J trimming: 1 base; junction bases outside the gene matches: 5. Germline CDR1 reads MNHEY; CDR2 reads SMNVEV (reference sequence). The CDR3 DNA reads TGTGCCAGCAGTTTCGACGGGGGGGGGTCCTACAATGAGCAGTTCTTC. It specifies CASSFDGGGSYNEQFF.

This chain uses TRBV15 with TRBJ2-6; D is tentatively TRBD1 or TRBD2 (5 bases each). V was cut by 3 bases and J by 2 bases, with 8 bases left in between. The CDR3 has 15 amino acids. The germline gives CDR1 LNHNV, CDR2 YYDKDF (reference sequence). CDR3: CATSRRGTGANVLTF. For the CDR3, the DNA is TGTGCCACCAGCAGGAGGGGTACTGGGGCCAACGTCCTGACTTTC.

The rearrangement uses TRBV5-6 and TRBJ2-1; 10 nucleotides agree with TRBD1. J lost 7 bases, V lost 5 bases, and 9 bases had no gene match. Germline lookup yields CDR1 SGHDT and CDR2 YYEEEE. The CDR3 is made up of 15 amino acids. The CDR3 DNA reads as TGTGCCAGCAGTTGGGACAGGGGTAGGGTGAATGAGCAGTTCTTC. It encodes CASSWDRGRVNEQFF.

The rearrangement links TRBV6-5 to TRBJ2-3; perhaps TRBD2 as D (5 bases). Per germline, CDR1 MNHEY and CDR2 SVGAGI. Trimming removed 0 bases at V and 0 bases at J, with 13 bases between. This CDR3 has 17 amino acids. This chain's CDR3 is CASSYSRPERSTDTQYF. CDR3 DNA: TGTGCCAGCAGTTACTCGAGACCCGAGCGGAGCACAGATACGCAGTATTTT.